This T cell receptor (beta chain) comes out of a study of T cells in Graves' hyperthyroidism and ophthalmopathy. It was RNA transcripts that yielded the amplified TCR beta CDR3 regions. The HTBI primer set drove a first-round RT-PCR of the TCR CDR3. TCRdb ran MiXCR on the multiplex PCR reads and lists one entry per CDR3 protein. Found here are 300,000 to 400,000 distinct CDR3 sequences, 21% of them singletons; the top ten hold 50% to 65%. The CDR3 has 17 residues. Trimming cost V 4 bases and J 0 bases, with 16 bases left between them. The germline V gene has CDR1 MDHEN and CDR2 SYDVKM. The gene calls are TRBV28 and TRBJ1-5; a possible D gene is TRBD1 (6 bases). The source of this sequence is a woman between 50 and 59 years old with Graves' hyperthyroidism. Sequencing was done on a sample of blood. CDR3 in amino acids: CASSSRGGGDSNQPQHF. DNA for the CDR3: TGTGCCAGCAGTTCCCGGGGAGGGGGAGATAGCAATCAGCCCCAGCATTTT. Variable domain in full (rest from reference TRBV28 and TRBJ1-5): DVKVTQSSRYLVKRTGEKVFLECVQDMDHENMFWYRQDPGLGLRLIYFSYDVKMKEKGDIPEGYSVSREKKERFSLILESASTNQTSMYLCASSSRGGGDSNQPQHFGDGTRLSIL.